The sequence of this TCR beta chain was determined in a study of cytomegalovirus exposure and HLA in healthy donors. Comments on this clone: Other DNA sequences in the sample encode the same CDR3.

PCR employed 60 Vbeta and 13 Jbeta primers. The assay was immunoSEQ multiplex PCR, and TCRdb's table has in-frame clones only and misses some. The sample yields roughly 200,000 clones, approximately 80% seen once. The origin of this receptor is a female donor in good health and CMV-seronegative. The sample taken for sequencing was PBMCs.

The CDR3 DNA sequence: TGTGCCAGCAGCGCACCCCGGGGGGGGTCGGTAGAGACCCAGTACTTC. It translates to CASSAPRGGSVETQYF. This rearrangement joins TRBV9 to TRBJ2-5; 8 bases are a match to TRBD2. Germline V gene lookup returns CDR1 SGDLS and CDR2 YYNGEE. The CDR3 contains 16 residues. V lost 3 bases and J lost 4; bases outside the gene matches: 11.